These 21 T cell receptor beta chains were sequenced from one sample in a study of neurological immune-mediated disorders. TCRdb reprocessed the 5' RACE reads via MiXCR and lists one record per CDR3 protein. Of around 50,000 distinct CDR3 sequences in the sample, about 3.7% were seen once. Sequenced sample: PBMCs. The receptors here all came from a man aged 60-69 years with multiple sclerosis.

There are many counts of this clonotype. The rearrangement uses TRBV20-1 and TRBJ2-2; 12 nucleotides align to TRBD2. Unmatched junction bases numbered 4, after V lost 6 bases and J lost 2 bases. CDR1 and CDR2 from the germline V gene are DFQATT and SNEGSKA (reference sequence). This CDR3 contains 15 residues. The CDR3 nucleotides read TGCAGTGCCCCGGGACTAGCGGGCAACACCGGGGAGCTGTTTTTT. Translating it yields CSAPGLAGNTGELFF.

This clonotype was counted at least ten times. V gene TRBV5-5 combines with J gene TRBJ2-7; 10 nucleotides line up with TRBD1. Per germline, CDR1 SGHKS and CDR2 YYEKEE (reference sequence). The CDR3 is 14 residues long. V dropped 2 bases and J dropped 3; count of bases not matched to a gene: 2. The DNA of the CDR3 is TGTGCCAGCAGCTTATGGACAGGGGGCTACGAGCAGTACTTC. Its translation is CASSLWTGGYEQYF.

In this sample, this clonotype turned up many times. The rearrangement joins TRBV20-1 to TRBJ2-3; D gene uncertain. The CDR3 contains 11 residues. Trimming left V 6 bases short and J 9 bases short, with 13 bases between. Per germline, CDR1 DFQATT and CDR2 SNEGSKA (reference sequence). The CDR3 loop is CSALTHATQYF. The CDR3 DNA follows: TGCAGTGCCCTCACGCACGCGACGCAGTATTTT.

This clonotype was detected ten times or more. V and J are TRBV7-6 and TRBJ1-2; D is possibly TRBD1 (5 bases). Germline CDR1 and CDR2: SGHVS and FNYEAQ. V was trimmed by 6 bases and J by 8 bases, leaving 13 bases between them. This CDR3 region has 12 residues. The CDR3 sequence: CASRSGAGGYTF. The CDR3 nucleotides read TGTGCCAGCAGATCCGGGGCCGGGGGCTACACCTTC.

The chain joins TRBV12-3 or TRBV12-4 to TRBJ2-2; D is perhaps TRBD2 (6 bases). The CDR3 sequence is 13 residues long. V lost 6 bases to trimming and J lost 9 bases, with 14 bases between them. CDR3 in DNA: TGTGCCAGCAGCGTCGGGGGAAGTCGGGAGCTGTTTTTT. It specifies CASSVGGSRELFF.

Many counts were recorded for this clonotype. As DNA, the CDR3 is TGCAGTGCTAGAGAGGAAAAACTGTTTTTT. Protein: CSAREEKLFF. The V call is TRBV20-1, the J call TRBJ1-4; D remains ambiguous. This CDR3 is built from 10 residues. V was shortened by 0 bases and J by 8 bases, with 1 base between the two germline ends. Germline V gene data show CDR1 as DFQATT and CDR2 as SNEGSKA (reference sequence).

This clonotype occurred many times. The chain links TRBV6-1 to TRBJ2-3, with D perhaps being TRBD1 or TRBD2 (6 bases each). Trimming pared 2 bases from V and 6 bases from J, leaving 18 bases between. This CDR3 region has 16 residues. Per germline, CDR1 MNHNS and CDR2 SASEGT. CDR3 in amino acids: CASSESRGPGYDTQYF. DNA of the CDR3: TGTGCCAGCAGTGAATCACGGGGGCCGGGTTACGATACGCAGTATTTT.

A word on this clonotype: A much larger clonotype is one base distant, so this may be a read error. V usage is TRBV7-9 and J usage is TRBJ2-7; 9 bases line up with TRBD2. Trimming removed 4 bases from V and 5 bases from J; junction bases left unmatched: 3. Germline lookup yields CDR1 SEHNR and CDR2 FQNEAQ (reference sequence). The CDR3 covers 13 residues. The CDR3: CASSYSGGNEQYF. Here the CDR3 DNA reads TGTGCCAGCAGCTACAGCGGGGGGAACGAGCAGTACTTC.

This clonotype was found many times. The rearrangement joins TRBV7-6 to TRBJ1-1; tentatively, D is TRBD1 (5 bases). Germline CDR1 reads SGHVS; CDR2 reads FNYEAQ. This CDR3 spans 15 amino acids. V lost 3 bases to trimming and J lost 1 base, with 12 bases between them. CDR3 sequence (DNA): TGTGCCAGCAGCTTGCAAGGGGCCCCGAACACTGAAGCTTTCTTT. It is translated as CASSLQGAPNTEAFF. The whole variable domain, remainder taken from reference TRBV7-6 and TRBJ1-1, is GAGVSQSPRYKVTKRGQDVALRCDPISGHVSLYWYRQALGQGPEFLTYFNYEAQQDKSGLPNDRFSAERPEGSISTLTIQRTEQRDSAMYRCASSLQGAPNTEAFFGQGTRLTVV.

This clonotype was recorded many times. The chain combines TRBV27 with TRBJ1-2; possible D gene TRBD1, 6 bases. The V end was cut by 2 bases, the J end by 2 bases, with 9 bases between. Per the germline V gene, CDR1 is MNHEY and CDR2 is SMNVEV (reference sequence). The CDR3 length is 14 residues. CDR3 nucleotides: TGTGCCAGCAGTTTACACGGACAGAACTATGGCTACACCTTC. Its protein is CASSLHGQNYGYTF.

This clonotype was observed many times. V is TRBV7-9 and J is TRBJ2-1, with 9 bases aligning to TRBD1. Per the germline V gene, CDR1 is SEHNR and CDR2 is FQNEAQ (reference sequence). The CDR3 length is 14 residues. V gave up 3 bases and J gave up 5 bases; unmatched junction bases: 2. The CDR3 protein is CASSFTGGNNEQFF. CDR3 coding DNA: TGTGCCAGCAGCTTTACAGGGGGCAACAATGAGCAGTTCTTC.

This clonotype has a count of ten or more. The CDR3 reads CASSLLRGTTDTQYF. The CDR3, as DNA: TGTGCCAGCAGTTTACTGCGGGGGACCACAGATACGCAGTATTTT. The V call is TRBV12-3 or TRBV12-4, the J call TRBJ2-3, with 7 positions matching TRBD2. J gave up 2 bases and V 2 bases, and 4 bases lay outside the gene matches. The CDR3 sequence is 15 residues long.

This clonotype appeared many times. The rearrangement uses TRBV24-1 and TRBJ1-5; tentatively, D is TRBD1 (5 bases). The CDR3 runs 13 residues. V lost 6 bases and J lost 4, with 9 bases in between. Germline CDR1 is KGHDR and CDR2 is SFDVKD. CDR3 protein: CATSYSGNQPQHF. CDR3 coding DNA: TGTGCCACCAGTTATTCAGGGAATCAGCCCCAGCATTTT.

This clonotype was detected many times. V is TRBV20-1 and J is TRBJ2-1; weak D call: TRBD2 (6 bases). The length of the CDR3 is 16 residues. V shed 6 bases and J shed 2 bases, with 20 bases lying between them. The germline V gene has CDR1 DFQATT and CDR2 SNEGSKA (reference sequence). CDR3 sequence reads: CSAGGLAEPTYNEQFF. DNA for the CDR3: TGCAGTGCCGGAGGGTTAGCGGAGCCCACCTACAATGAGCAGTTCTTC.

This clonotype was recorded many times. CDR3 protein: CASSLVRADLMNTEAFF. The CDR3 nucleotides are TGCGCCAGCAGCTTGGTGAGAGCCGATCTCATGAACACTGAAGCTTTCTTT. The chain has TRBV5-1 and TRBJ1-1; no clear D. Trimming left V 0 bases short and J 0 bases short, with 15 bases between. CDR3 size: 17 residues. The germline V gene has CDR1 SGHRS and CDR2 YFSETQ.

This clonotype was recorded at least ten times. The chain is built from TRBV12-3 or TRBV12-4 and TRBJ1-2; D is possibly TRBD1 (6 bases). The CDR3 covers 12 residues. V dropped 7 bases and J dropped 6 bases, with 12 bases sitting between them. This chain's CDR3 is CASTVGHDGYTF. The CDR3 DNA sequence: TGTGCCAGCACCGTGGGACACGATGGCTACACCTTC.

This clonotype showed up many times. The CDR3 coding sequence is TGTGCCAGCACAAGGACAGGGCAAGAGACCCAGTACTTC. Amino acid sequence: CASTRTGQETQYF. The chain couples TRBV3-1 to TRBJ2-5; 8 nucleotides agree with TRBD1. Germline CDR1 reads LGHDT; CDR2 reads YNNKEL (reference sequence). This CDR3 has 13 residues. With V trimmed by 7 bases and J by 2 bases, 3 bases remained unmatched.

This clonotype came up many times. The rearrangement links TRBV5-5 to TRBJ2-7, with TRBD2 matching over 7 bases. CDR1 SGHKS and CDR2 YYEKEE come from the germline V gene (reference sequence). The CDR3 extends over 13 amino acids. Trimming cost V 4 bases and J 5 bases; bases outside gene matches: 6. The DNA for the CDR3 is TGTGCCAGCAGCCCCGGCCGGGGGGACGAGCAGTACTTC. It yields the protein CASSPGRGDEQYF.

This clonotype was picked up many times. In nucleotides, the CDR3 is TGTGCCAGCAGCCGGGTGACAGGGGGCGCGGGGACGCAGTATTTT. It codes for CASSRVTGGAGTQYF. The V gene is TRBV7-2, the J gene TRBJ2-3, with 10 nucleotides matching TRBD1. The CDR3 length is 15 residues. Germline V CDR1 and CDR2: SGHTA, FQGNSA. Trimming took 5 bases from V and 9 from J; bases not matched to a gene: 11.

This clonotype was seen repeatedly, ten times or more. The chain has TRBV5-1 and TRBJ2-1; perhaps TRBD2 as D (6 bases). The CDR3 spans 13 residues. CDR1 and CDR2 from the germline V gene are SGHRS and YFSETQ. V gave up 4 bases and J gave up 7 bases, with 12 bases separating them. The CDR3: CASSPHGGNEQFF. The DNA for the CDR3 is TGCGCCAGCAGCCCCCATGGGGGGAATGAGCAGTTCTTC.

The sample holds many counts of this clonotype. The V gene is TRBV20-1, the J gene TRBJ2-5; D unclear. The V gene's germline CDR1 is DFQATT and CDR2 SNEGSKA (reference sequence). The CDR3 consists of 12 residues. Trimming cost V 3 bases and J 5 bases, with 10 bases left between them. The CDR3 bases are TGCAGTGCTAGTGGGGAACGGGAGACCCAGTACTTC. It translates to CSASGERETQYF.